Sequencing of this T cell receptor (beta chain) was carried out in a study of T cell repertoires in ileal Crohn's disease. V shed 7 bases and J shed 5 bases, with 12 bases lying between them. The CDR3 is 13 residues long. Germline lookup yields CDR1 MNHNY and CDR2 SVGAGI (reference sequence). Assay: immunoSEQ multiplex PCR; the TCRdb copy retains only in-frame clones and omits some. The sample lists fewer than 12,000 clones, about 82% occurring once. Time point specified: neoterminal ileum biopsy at postoperative endoscopy, about 6 months after surgery. This TCR was sampled from an adult with Crohn's disease. The chain is built from TRBV6-6 and TRBJ2-1; weak D call: TRBD2 (5 bases). The source material was ileal tissue. In DNA, the CDR3 is TGTGCCAGCAAAACGGGGTCCCACAATGAGCAGTTCTTC. It codes for CASKTGSHNEQFF.